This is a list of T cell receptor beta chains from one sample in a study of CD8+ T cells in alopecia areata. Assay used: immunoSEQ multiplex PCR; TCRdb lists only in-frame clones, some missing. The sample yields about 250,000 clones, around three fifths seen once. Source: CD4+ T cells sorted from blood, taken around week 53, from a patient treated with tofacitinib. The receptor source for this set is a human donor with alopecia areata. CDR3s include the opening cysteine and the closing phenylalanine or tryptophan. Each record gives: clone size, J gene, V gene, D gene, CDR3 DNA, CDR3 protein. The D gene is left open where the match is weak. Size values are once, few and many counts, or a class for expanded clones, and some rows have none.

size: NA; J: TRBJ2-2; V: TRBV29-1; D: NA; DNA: TGCAGCGTAGTAGCGCGCTCCCGGGGGTCCGCGAACACCGGGGAGCTGTTTTTT; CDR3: CSVVARSRGSANTGELFF
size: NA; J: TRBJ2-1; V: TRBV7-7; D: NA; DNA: TGTGCTAGCAGCTTAGGGACCCGCCCGGATGAGCAGTTCTTC; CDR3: CASSLGTRPDEQFF
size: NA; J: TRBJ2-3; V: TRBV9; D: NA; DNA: TGTGCCAGCAGCCTAGAGGATACGCAGTATTTT; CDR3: CASSLEDTQYF
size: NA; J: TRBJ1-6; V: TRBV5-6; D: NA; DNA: TGTGCCAGCTTTAACCGGCGATCACCCCTCCACTTT; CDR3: CASFNRRSPLHF
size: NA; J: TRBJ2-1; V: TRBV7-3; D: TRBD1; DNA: TGTGCCAGCAGCCCTCCGGGACAGGGCTACAATGAGCAGTTCTTC; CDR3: CASSPPGQGYNEQFF
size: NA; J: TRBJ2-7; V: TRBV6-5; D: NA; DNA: TGTGCCAGCAGTTACTCGGCAGCATCCTACGAGCAGTACTTC; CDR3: CASSYSAASYEQYF
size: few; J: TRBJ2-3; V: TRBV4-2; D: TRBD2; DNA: TGTGCCAGCAGCATTTCAGCGGGGGCGTATTTAGGAAGCACAGATACGCAGTATTTT; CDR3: CASSISAGAYLGSTDTQYF
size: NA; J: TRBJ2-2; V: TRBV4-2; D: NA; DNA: TGTGCCAGCAGCCCAGATCGTCTTGACACCGGGGAGCTGTTTTTT; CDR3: CASSPDRLDTGELFF
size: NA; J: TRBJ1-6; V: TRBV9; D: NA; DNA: TGTGCCAGCAGCGCCCGTTGGAATTCACCCCTCCACTTT; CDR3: CASSARWNSPLHF
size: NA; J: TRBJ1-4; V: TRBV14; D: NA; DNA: TGTGCCAGCAGCCAAGGGGCGTGGGGGCGCCAAGAAAAACTGTTTTTT; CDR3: CASSQGAWGRQEKLFF
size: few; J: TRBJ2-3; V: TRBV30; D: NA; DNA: TGTGCCTGGAGTGTATCGACAGATACGCAGTATTTT; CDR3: CAWSVSTDTQYF